The clone carrying this TCR beta chain appeared once. Its antigen is unidentified. This record comes from a study of lymphopenia after photon versus proton radiotherapy. General observations from the study: Survival link was tested only in deceased patients; proton benefit remains a possibility. Proton therapy kept repertoires fairly stable, unlike photons, which gained effector/memory cells. Post-nadir diversity loss with photons came from oligoclonal expansion, particularly CD8+ Temra cells.

TCRdb's table, derived via immunoSEQ multiplex PCR, lists solely in-frame clones and lacks some. The repertoire holds around 62,000 clones, with approximately 84% as singletons. The receptor was isolated from a man in his fifties or sixties with pancreatic cancer. The sequencing used peripheral blood, collected from a patient treated with proton-based radiotherapy.

The chain's CDR3 is CASSQLAGAVQETQYF. In nucleotides, the CDR3 is TGTGCCAGCAGCCAGCTAGCGGGGGCCGTTCAAGAGACCCAGTACTTC. The J gene is TRBJ2-5, the V gene TRBV11-1; 10 nucleotides line up with TRBD2. Per germline, CDR1 SGHAT and CDR2 FQDESV (reference sequence). The J segment lost 2 bases and the V segment lost 5 bases, leaving 8 bases of the junction unmatched. CDR3 size: 16 residues.